This TCR beta chain was documented in a study of control samples from healthy donors and cancer patients. The method was immunoSEQ multiplex PCR; TCRdb's version includes in-frame clones alone and lacks a portion of them. The sample has over 60,000 clones; approximately 90% are singletons. This CDR3 has 13 residues. Deletions cut 2 bases from V and 0 bases from J, with 2 bases between. The V gene's germline CDR1 is MNHEY and CDR2 SVGAGI. This clone was detected once. The sequence came from a woman in her fifties or sixties with head and neck cancer. The sequenced sample consisted of PBMCs. The chain joins TRBV6-5 to TRBJ1-3, with unresolved D. The CDR3 loop is CASSYNSGNTIYF. The CDR3 DNA reads as TGTGCCAGCAGTTACAACTCTGGAAACACCATATATTTT.